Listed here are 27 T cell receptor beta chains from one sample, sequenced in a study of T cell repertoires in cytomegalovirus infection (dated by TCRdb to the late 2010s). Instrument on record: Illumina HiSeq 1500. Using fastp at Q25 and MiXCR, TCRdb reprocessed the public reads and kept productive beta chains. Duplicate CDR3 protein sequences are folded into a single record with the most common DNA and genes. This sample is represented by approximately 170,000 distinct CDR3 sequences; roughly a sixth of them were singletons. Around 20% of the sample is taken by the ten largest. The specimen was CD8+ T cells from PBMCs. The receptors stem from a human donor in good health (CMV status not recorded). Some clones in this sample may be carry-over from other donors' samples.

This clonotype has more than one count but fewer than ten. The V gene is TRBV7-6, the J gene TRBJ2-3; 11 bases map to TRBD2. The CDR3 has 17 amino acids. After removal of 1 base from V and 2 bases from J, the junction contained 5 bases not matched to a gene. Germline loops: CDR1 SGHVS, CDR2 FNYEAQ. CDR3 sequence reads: CASSLEVTSGTTDTQYF. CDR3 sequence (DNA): TGTGCCAGCAGCTTAGAAGTGACTAGCGGGACCACAGATACGCAGTATTTT.

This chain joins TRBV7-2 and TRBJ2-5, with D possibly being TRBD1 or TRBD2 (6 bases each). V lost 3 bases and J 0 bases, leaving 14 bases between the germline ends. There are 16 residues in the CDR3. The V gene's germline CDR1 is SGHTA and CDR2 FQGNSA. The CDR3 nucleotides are TGTGCCAGCAGCTTCCGCGGGGACACCTACCAAGAGACCCAGTACTTC. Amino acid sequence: CASSFRGDTYQETQYF.

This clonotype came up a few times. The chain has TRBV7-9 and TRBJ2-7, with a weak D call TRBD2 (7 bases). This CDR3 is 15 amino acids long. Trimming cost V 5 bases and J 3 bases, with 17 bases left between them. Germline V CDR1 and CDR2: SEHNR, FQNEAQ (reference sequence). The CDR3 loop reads CASSPKRGGIYEQYF. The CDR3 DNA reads TGTGCCAGCAGCCCCAAGAGGGGGGGTATCTACGAGCAGTACTTC.

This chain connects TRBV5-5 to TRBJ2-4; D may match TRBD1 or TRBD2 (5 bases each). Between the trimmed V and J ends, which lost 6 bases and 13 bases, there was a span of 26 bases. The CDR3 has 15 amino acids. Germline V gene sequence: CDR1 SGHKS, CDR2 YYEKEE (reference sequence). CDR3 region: CASTGTGVSKNRQYF. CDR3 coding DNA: TGTGCCAGCACCGGGACCGGGGTTTCCAAAAACAGGCAGTACTTC.

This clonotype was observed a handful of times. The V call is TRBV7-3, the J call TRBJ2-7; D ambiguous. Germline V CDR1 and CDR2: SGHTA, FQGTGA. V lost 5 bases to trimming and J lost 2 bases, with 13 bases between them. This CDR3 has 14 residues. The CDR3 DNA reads TGTGCCAGCAGCCGCCATCGGATACCCTACGAGCAGTACTTC. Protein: CASSRHRIPYEQYF. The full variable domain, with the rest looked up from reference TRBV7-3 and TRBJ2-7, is GAGVSQTPSNKVTEKGKYVELRCDPISGHTALYWYRQSLGQGPEFLIYFQGTGAADDSGLPNDRFFAVRPEGSVSTLKIQRTERGDSAVYLCASSRHRIPYEQYFGPGTRLTVT.

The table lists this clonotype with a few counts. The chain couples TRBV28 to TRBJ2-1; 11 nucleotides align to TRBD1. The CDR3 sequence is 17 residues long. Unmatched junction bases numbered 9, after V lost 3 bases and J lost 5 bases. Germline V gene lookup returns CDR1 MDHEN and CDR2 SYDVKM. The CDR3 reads CASSFSWTGGSDNEQFF. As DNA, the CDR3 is TGTGCCAGCAGTTTTTCCTGGACAGGGGGCTCGGACAATGAGCAGTTCTTC.

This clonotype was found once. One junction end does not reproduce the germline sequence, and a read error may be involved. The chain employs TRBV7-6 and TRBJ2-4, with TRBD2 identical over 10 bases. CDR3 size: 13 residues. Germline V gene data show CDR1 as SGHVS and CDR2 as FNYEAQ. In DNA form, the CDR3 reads TGTGCCAGCAGCAGGACTAGCGGAAACAGTCAGTACTTC. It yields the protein CASSRTSGNSQYF.

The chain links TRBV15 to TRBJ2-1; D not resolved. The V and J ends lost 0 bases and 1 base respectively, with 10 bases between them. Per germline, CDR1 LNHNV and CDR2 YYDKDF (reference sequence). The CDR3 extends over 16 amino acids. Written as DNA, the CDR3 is TGTGCCACCAGCAGAGAAACGGCCCCTTCCTACAATGAGCAGTTCTTC. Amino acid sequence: CATSRETAPSYNEQFF. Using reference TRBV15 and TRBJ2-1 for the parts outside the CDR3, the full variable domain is DAMVIQNPRYQVTQFGKPVTLSCSQTLNHNVMYWYQQKSSQAPKLLFHYYDKDFNNEADTPDNFQSRRPNTSFCFLDIRSPGLGDTAMYLCATSRETAPSYNEQFFGPGTRLTVL.

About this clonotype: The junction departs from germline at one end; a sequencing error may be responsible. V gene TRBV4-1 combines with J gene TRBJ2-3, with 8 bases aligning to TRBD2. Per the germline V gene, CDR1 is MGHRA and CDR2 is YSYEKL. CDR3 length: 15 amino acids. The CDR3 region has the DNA TGTGCCAGCAGCCAAGCGGGGGAAAACACAGATACGCAGTATTTT. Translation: CASSQAGENTDTQYF.

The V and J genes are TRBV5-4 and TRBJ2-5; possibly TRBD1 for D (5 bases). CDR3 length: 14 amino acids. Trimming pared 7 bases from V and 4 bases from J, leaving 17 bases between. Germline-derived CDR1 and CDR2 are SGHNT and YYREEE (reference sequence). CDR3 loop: CASGSSGFGETQYF. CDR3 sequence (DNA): TGTGCCAGCGGCTCATCAGGGTTCGGAGAGACCCAGTACTTC.

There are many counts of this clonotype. The CDR3 DNA follows: TGTGCCAGCAGCGCTCCGGGACAGGAACCCTACACCGGGGAGCTGTTTTTT. Translation: CASSAPGQEPYTGELFF. V and J are TRBV7-6 and TRBJ2-2; 8 positions match TRBD1. CDR1 is SGHVS, CDR2 FNYEAQ, per germline. This CDR3 has 17 amino acids. Losses at the gene ends were 5 bases for V and 3 bases for J; bases not matched to a gene: 11.

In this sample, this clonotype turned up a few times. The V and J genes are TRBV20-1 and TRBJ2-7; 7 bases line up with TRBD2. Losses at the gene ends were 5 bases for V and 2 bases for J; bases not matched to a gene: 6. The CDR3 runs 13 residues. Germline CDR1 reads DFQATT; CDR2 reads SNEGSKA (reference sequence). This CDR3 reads CSAPSGVPYEQYF. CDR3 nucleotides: TGCAGTGCTCCGAGCGGGGTCCCCTACGAGCAGTACTTC.

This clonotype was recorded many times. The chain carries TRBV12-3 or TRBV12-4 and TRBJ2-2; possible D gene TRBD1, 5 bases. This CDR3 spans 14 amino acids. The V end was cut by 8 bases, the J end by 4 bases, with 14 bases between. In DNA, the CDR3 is TGTGCCAGCCGCGGCTCAAGGGGCACCGGGGAGCTGTTTTTT. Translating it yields CASRGSRGTGELFF.

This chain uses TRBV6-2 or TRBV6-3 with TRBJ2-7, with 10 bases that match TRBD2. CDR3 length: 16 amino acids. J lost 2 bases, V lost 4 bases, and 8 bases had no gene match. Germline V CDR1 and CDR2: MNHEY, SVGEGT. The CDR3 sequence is CASSSMGLAPPYEQYF. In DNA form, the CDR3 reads TGTGCCAGCAGTTCCATGGGACTAGCGCCTCCCTACGAGCAGTACTTC.

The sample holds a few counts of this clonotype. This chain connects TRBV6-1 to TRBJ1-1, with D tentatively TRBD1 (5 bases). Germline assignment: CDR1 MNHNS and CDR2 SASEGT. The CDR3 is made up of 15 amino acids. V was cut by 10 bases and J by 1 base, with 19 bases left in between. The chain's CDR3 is CATVFSGTGNTEAFF. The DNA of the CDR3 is TGTGCCACCGTTTTTTCCGGGACGGGGAACACTGAAGCTTTCTTT.

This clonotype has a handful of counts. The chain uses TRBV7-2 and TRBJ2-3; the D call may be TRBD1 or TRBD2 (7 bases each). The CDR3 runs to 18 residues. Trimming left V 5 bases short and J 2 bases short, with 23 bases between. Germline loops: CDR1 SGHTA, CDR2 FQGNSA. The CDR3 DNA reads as TGTGCCAGCAGCCGACCAGCTAACACAGGGGACTACACAGATACGCAGTATTTT. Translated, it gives CASSRPANTGDYTDTQYF.

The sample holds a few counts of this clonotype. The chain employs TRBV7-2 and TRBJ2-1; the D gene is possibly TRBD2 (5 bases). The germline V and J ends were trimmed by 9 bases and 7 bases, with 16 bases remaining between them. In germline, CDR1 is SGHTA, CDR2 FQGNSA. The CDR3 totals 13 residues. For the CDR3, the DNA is TGTGCCAGTTTCAGCGGACTTACTAATGAGCAGTTCTTC. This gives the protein CASFSGLTNEQFF.

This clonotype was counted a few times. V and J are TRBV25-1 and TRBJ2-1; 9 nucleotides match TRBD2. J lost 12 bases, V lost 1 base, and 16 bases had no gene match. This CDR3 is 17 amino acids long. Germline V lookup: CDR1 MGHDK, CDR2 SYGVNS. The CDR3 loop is CASSELGQDSGGLGQFF. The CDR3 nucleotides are TGTGCCAGCAGTGAATTAGGGCAAGATAGCGGGGGACTCGGGCAGTTCTTC. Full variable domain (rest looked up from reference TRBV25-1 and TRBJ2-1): EADIYQTPRYLVIGTGKKITLECSQTMGHDKMYWYQQDPGMELHLIHYSYGVNSTEKGDLSSESTVSRIRTEHFPLTLESARPSHTSQYLCASSELGQDSGGLGQFFGPGTRLTVL.

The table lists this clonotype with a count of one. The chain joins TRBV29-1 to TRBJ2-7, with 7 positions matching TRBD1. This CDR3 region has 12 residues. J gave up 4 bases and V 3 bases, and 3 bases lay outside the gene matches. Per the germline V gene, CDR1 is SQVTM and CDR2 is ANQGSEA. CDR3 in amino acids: CSVETGSYEQYF. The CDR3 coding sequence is TGCAGCGTTGAGACAGGGAGTTACGAGCAGTACTTC.

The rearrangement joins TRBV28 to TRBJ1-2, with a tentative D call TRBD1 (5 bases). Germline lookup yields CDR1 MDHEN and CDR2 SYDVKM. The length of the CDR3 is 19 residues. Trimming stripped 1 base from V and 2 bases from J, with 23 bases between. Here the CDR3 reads CASSLSLSGSLTINYGYTF. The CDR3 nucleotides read TGTGCCAGCAGTTTATCGTTATCAGGGTCACTTACTATCAACTATGGCTACACCTTC.

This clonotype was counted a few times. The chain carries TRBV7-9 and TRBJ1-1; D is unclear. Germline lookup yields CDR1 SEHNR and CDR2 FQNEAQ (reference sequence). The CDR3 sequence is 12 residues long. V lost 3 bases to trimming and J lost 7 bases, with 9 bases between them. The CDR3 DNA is TGTGCCAGCAGCTTTGTCAGTAGTGAAGCTTTCTTT. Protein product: CASSFVSSEAFF.

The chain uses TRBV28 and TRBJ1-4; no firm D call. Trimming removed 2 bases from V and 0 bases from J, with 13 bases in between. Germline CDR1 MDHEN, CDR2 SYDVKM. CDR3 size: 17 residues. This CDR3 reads CASSLISIVATNEKLFF. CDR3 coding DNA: TGTGCCAGCAGTTTAATCAGTATAGTTGCAACTAATGAAAAACTGTTTTTT.

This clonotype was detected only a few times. CDR3: CASGPLRDDTGELFF. CDR3 coding DNA: TGTGCTAGTGGACCTTTAAGGGACGACACCGGGGAGCTGTTTTTT. This sequence joins TRBV12-5 and TRBJ2-2, with D perhaps given as TRBD1 or TRBD2 (5 bases each). V shed 6 bases and J shed 3 bases, with 14 bases lying between them. This CDR3 spans 15 amino acids. Per the germline V gene, CDR1 is LGHNT and CDR2 is FRNRAP.

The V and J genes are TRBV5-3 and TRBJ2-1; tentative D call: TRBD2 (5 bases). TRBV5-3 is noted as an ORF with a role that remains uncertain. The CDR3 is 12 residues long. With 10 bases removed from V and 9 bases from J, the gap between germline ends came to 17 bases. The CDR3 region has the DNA TGTGCCCACTACAATGCAGAGGGTGAGCAGTTCTTC. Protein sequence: CAHYNAEGEQFF.

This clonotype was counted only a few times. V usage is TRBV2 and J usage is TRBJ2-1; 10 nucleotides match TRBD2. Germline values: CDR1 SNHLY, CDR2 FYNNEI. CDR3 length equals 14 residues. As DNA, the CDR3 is TGTGCACCAGCAGTCCTAGCGGGAGAAGATGAGCAGTTCTTC. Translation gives CAPAVLAGEDEQFF.

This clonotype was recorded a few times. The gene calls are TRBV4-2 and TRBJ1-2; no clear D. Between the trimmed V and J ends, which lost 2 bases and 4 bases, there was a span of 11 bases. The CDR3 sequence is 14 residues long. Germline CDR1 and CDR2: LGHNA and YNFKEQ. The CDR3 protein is CASSQPRLTYGYTF. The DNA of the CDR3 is TGTGCCAGCAGCCAACCGAGACTGACCTATGGCTACACCTTC.

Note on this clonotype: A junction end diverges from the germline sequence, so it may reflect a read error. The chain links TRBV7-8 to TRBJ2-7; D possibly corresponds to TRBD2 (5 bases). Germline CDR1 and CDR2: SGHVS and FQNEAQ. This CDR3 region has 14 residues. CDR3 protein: CASTLLEASNEQYF. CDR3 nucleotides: TGTGCCAGCACCCTGTTGGAGGCCTCCAACGAGCAGTACTTC.